What follows describes a single TCR beta chain. The CDR3 has 16 amino acids. Germline V gene sequence: CDR1 MNHNY, CDR2 SVGAGI (reference sequence). Trimming took 6 bases from V and 7 from J; bases not matched to a gene: 9. Data came from immunoSEQ multiplex PCR; TCRdb stores just in-frame clones and leaves some out. Here the sample spans some 68,000 clones, around nine tenths being singletons. This sample is drawn from a study of technical replicates of blood from several donors. The chain is built from TRBV6-6 and TRBJ2-2, with TRBD2 matching over 12 bases. The sample comprised T cells isolated from PBMCs. The clonotype originates from a human donor in good health. The CDR3 nucleotides are TGTGCCAGCAGACAACTGACTAGCGGGAGCGGCGGGGAGCTGTTTTTT. It translates to CASRQLTSGSGGELFF.